The clone carrying this T cell receptor (beta chain) was seen a handful of times. The antigen is undetermined. PCR employed 60 Vbeta and 13 Jbeta primers. Assay: immunoSEQ multiplex PCR; the TCRdb copy retains only in-frame clones and omits some. The repertoire holds over 150,000 clones, with 82% as singletons. These data are taken from a study of cytomegalovirus exposure and HLA in healthy donors. The study's findings and limits: TCR beta chain V- and J-gene trimming was linked, in a later analysis, to a missense variant in DCLRE1C.

The TCR originated in a boy between 2 and 10 years old in good health and CMV-seronegative. What was sequenced was PBMCs.

CDR3 loop: CSAGQGEETQYF. In DNA form, the CDR3 reads TGCAGCGCCGGACAGGGGGAAGAGACCCAGTACTTC. The chain couples TRBV29-1 to TRBJ2-5, with 10 nucleotides matching TRBD1. Germline V gene sequence: CDR1 SQVTM, CDR2 ANQGSEA. The trim removed 7 bases at V and 3 bases at J, leaving 2 bases unmatched. CDR3 length equals 12 residues.